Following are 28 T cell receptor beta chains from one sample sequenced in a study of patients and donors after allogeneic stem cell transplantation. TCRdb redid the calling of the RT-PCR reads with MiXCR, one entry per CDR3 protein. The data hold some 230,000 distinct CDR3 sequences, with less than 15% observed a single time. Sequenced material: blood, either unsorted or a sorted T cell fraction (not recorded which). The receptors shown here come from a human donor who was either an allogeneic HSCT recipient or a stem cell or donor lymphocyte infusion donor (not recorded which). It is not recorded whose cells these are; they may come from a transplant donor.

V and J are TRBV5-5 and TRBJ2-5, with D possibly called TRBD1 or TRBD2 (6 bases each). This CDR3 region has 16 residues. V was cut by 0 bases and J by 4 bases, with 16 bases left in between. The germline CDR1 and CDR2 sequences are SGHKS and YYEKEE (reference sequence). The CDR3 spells CASSLDGGSSRETQYF. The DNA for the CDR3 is TGTGCCAGCAGCTTGGACGGGGGCTCATCACGAGAGACCCAGTACTTC.

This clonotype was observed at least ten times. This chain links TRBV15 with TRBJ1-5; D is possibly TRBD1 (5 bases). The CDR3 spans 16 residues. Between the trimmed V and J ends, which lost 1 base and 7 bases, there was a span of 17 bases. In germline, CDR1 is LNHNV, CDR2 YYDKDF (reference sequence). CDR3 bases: TGTGCCACCAGCAGAGGAGGGGTGGGGGAAAGACAGCCCCAGCATTTT. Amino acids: CATSRGGVGERQPQHF.

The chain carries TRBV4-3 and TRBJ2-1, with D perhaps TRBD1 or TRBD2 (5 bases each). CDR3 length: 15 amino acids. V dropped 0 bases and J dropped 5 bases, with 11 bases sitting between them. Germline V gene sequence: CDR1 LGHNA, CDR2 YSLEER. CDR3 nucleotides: TGCGCCAGCAGCCAAGAGGGGACGGAGGACAATGAGCAGTTCTTC. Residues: CASSQEGTEDNEQFF.

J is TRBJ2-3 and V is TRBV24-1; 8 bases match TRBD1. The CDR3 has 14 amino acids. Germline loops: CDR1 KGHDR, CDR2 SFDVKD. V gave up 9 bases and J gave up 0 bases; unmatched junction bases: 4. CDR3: CATGGQGSTDTQYF. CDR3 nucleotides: TGTGCCACCGGCGGACAGGGAAGCACAGATACGCAGTATTTT.

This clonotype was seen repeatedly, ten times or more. In nucleotides, the CDR3 is TGTGCCAGCATAGGCAGGGATACGTTTTACTATGGCTACACCTTC. Its protein product is CASIGRDTFYYGYTF. This chain uses TRBV7-9 with TRBJ1-2, with D possibly being TRBD1 (5 bases). The CDR3 runs 15 residues. Trimming left V 7 bases short and J 3 bases short, with 18 bases between. Germline CDR1 SEHNR, CDR2 FQNEAQ (reference sequence).

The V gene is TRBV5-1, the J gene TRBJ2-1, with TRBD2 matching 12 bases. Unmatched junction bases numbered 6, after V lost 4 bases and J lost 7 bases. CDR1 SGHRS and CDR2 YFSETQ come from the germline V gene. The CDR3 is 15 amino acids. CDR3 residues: CASSPRLAGENEQFF. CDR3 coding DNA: TGCGCCAGCAGCCCCCGACTAGCGGGAGAAAATGAGCAGTTCTTC.

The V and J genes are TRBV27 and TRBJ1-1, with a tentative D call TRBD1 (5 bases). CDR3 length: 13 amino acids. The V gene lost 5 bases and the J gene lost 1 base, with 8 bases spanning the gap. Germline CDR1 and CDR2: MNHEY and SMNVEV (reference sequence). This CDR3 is CASSIRGNTEAFF. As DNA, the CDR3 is TGTGCCAGCAGTATAAGGGGGAACACTGAAGCTTTCTTT.

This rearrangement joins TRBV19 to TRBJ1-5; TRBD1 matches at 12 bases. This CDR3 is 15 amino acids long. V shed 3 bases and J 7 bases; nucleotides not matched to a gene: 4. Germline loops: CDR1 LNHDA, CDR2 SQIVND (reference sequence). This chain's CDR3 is CASSISGTGGQPQHF. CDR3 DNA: TGTGCCAGTAGTATTTCGGGGACAGGGGGCCAGCCCCAGCATTTT.

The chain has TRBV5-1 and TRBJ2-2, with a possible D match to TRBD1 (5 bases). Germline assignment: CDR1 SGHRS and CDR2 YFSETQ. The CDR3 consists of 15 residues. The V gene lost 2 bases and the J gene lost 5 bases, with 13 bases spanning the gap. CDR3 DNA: TGCGCCAGCAGCTTCTCCAGGGAAAAGACCGGGGAGCTGTTTTTT. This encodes CASSFSREKTGELFF.

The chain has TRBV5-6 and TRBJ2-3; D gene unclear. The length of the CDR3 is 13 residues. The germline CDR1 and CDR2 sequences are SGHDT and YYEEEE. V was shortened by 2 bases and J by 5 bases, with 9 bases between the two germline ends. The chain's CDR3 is CASSLTFRDTQYF. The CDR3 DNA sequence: TGTGCCAGCAGCTTAACGTTTAGAGATACGCAGTATTTT.

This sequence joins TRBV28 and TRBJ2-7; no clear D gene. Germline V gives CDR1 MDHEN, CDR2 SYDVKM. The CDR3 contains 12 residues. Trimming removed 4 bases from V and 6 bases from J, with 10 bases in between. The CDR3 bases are TGTGCCAGCAGTTCGGGCATCGTCGAGCAGTACTTC. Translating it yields CASSSGIVEQYF.

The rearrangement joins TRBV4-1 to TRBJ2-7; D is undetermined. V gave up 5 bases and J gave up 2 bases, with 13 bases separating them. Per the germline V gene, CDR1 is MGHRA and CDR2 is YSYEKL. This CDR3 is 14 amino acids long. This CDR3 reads CASSGLVNPYEQYF. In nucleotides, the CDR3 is TGCGCCAGCAGCGGCCTGGTAAATCCCTACGAGCAGTACTTC.

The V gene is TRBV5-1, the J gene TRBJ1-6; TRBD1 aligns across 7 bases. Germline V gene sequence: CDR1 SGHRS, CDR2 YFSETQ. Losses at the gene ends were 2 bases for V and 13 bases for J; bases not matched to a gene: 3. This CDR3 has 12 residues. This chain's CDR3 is CASSFDRAPLHF. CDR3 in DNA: TGCGCCAGCAGCTTTGACAGGGCCCCCCTCCACTTT.

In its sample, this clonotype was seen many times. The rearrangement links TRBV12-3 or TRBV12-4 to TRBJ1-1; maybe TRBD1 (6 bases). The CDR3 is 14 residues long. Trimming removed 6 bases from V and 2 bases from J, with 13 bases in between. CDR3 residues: CASRSGVPNTEAFF. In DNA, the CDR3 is TGTGCCAGCAGATCAGGGGTCCCAAACACTGAAGCTTTCTTT.

CDR3: CASSPSGQGAGQPQHF. The CDR3 DNA follows: TGTGCCAGCAGCCCCTCGGGACAGGGGGCTGGTCAGCCCCAGCATTTT. The V and J genes are TRBV7-2 and TRBJ1-5, with TRBD1 matching over 12 bases. Germline CDR1 reads SGHTA; CDR2 reads FQGNSA. The CDR3 runs 16 residues. V was clipped by 5 bases and J by 6 bases; unmatched bases: 8.

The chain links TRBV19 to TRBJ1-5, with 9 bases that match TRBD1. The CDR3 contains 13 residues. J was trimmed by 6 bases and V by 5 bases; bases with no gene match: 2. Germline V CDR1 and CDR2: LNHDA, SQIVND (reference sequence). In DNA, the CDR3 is TGTGCCAGTAGTCAGACAGGGGGTCAGCCCCAGCATTTT. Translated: CASSQTGGQPQHF.

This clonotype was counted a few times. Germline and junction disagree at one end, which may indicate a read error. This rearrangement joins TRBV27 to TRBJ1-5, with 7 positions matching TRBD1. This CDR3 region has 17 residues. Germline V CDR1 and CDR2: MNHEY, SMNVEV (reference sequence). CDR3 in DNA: TGTGCCATCAGTTCGGCAGGGGGGTCGTATCGCAATCAGCCCCAGCATTTT. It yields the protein CAISSAGGSYRNQPQHF.

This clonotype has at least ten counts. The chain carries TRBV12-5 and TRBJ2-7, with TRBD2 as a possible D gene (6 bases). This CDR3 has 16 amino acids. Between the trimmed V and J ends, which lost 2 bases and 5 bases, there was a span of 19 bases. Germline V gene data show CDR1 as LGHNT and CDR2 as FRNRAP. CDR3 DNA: TGTGCTAGTGGTTTGCAGGTGAGGGGACTCTGGGACGAGCAGTACTTC. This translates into CASGLQVRGLWDEQYF.

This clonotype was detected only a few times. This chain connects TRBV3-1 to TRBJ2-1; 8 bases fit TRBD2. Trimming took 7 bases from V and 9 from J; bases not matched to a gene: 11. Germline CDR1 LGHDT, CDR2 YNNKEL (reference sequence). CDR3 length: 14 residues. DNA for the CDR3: TGTGCCAGCACCCGCAATAGCGGGAAGGGTGAGCAGTTCTTC. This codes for CASTRNSGKGEQFF.

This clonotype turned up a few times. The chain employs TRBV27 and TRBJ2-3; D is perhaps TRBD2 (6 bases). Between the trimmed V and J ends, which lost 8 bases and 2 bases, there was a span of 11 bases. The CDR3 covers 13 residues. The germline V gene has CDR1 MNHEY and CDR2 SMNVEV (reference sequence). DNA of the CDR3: TGTGCCAGCCGGTCTAGCGACACAGATACGCAGTATTTT. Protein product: CASRSSDTDTQYF.

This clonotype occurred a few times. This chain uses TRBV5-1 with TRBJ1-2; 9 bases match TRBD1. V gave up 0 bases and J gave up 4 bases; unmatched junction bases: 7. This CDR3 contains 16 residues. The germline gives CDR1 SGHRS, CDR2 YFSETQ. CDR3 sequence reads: CASSLVPGQGTYGYTF. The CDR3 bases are TGCGCCAGCAGCTTGGTGCCGGGACAGGGTACCTATGGCTACACCTTC. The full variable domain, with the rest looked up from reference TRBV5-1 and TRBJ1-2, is KAGVTQTPRYLIKTRGQQVTLSCSPISGHRSVSWYQQTPGQGLQFLFEYFSETQRNKGNFPGRFSGRQFSNSRSEMNVSTLELGDSALYLCASSLVPGQGTYGYTFGSGTRLTVV.

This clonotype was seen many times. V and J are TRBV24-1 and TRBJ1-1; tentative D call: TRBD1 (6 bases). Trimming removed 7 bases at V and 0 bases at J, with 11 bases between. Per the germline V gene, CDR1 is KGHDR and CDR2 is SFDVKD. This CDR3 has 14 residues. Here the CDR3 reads CATRTGTLNTEAFF. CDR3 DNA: TGTGCCACCAGGACCGGGACATTGAACACTGAAGCTTTCTTT.

In nucleotides, the CDR3 is TGTGCCAGCAGCAGGAGGGGGCAAGGCTACACCTTC. Encoded protein: CASSRRGQGYTF. The chain links TRBV21-1 to TRBJ1-2; the table gives TRBD1 as D, unverified against the DNA. TRBV21-1 is classified as a pseudogene. The CDR3 sequence is 12 residues long.

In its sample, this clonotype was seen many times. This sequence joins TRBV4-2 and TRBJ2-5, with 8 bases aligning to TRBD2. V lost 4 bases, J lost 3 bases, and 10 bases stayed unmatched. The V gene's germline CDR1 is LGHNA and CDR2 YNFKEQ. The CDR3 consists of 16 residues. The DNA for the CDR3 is TGTGCCAGCAGCCCGACCTATAGCGGGGTTAAAGAGACCCAGTACTTC. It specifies CASSPTYSGVKETQYF.

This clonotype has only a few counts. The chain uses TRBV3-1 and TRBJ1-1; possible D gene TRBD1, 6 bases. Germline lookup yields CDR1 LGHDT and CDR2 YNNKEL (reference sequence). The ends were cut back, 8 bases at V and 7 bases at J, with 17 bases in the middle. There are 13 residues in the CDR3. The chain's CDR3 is CASGSKGGLEAFF. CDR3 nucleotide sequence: TGTGCCAGCGGTTCTAAGGGGGGGCTTGAAGCTTTCTTT. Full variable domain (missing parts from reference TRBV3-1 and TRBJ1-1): DTAVSQTPKYLVTQMGNDKSIKCEQNLGHDTMYWYKQDSKKFLKIMFSYNNKELIINETVPNRFSPKSPDKAHLNLHINSLELGDSAVYFCASGSKGGLEAFFGQGTRLTVV.

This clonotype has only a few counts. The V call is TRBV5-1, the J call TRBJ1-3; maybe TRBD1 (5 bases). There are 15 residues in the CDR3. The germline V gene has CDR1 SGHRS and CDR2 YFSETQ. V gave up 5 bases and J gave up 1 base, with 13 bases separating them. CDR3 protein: CASSPGRGSGNTIYF. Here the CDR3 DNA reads TGCGCCAGCAGTCCAGGCCGGGGGTCTGGAAACACCATATATTTT.

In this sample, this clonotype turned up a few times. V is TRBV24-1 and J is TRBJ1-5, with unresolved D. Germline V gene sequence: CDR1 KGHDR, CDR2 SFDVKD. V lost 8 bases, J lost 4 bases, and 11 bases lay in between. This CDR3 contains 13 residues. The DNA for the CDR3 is TGTGCCACCACTTCCTCGGCGAATCAGCCCCAGCATTTT. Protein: CATTSSANQPQHF.

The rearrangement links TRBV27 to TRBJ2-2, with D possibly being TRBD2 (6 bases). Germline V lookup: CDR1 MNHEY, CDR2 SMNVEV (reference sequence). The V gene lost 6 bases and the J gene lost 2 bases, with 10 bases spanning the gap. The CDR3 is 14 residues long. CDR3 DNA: TGTGCCAGCAGACGGGACTCCAACACCGGGGAGCTGTTTTTT. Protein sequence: CASRRDSNTGELFF.